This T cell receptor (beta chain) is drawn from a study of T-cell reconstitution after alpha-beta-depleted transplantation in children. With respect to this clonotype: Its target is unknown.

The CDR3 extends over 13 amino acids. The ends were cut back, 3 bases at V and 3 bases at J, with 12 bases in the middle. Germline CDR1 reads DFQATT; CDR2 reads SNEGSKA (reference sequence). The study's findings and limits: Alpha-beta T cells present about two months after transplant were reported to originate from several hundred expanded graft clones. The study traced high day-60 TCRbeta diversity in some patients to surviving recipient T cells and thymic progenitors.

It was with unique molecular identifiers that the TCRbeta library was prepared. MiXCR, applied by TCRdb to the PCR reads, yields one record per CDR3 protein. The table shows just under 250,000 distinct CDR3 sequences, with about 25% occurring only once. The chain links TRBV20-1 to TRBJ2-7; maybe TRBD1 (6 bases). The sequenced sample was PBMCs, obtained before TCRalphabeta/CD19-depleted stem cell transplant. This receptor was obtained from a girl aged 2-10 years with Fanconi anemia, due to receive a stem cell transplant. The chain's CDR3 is CSARAGEGYEQYF. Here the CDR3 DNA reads TGCAGTGCTAGGGCAGGGGAAGGCTACGAGCAGTACTTC.